This paragraph reports one T cell receptor beta chain. The method was immunoSEQ multiplex PCR; TCRdb's version includes in-frame clones alone and lacks a portion of them. Of approximately 30,000 clones detected, under 90% appear once; the ten largest clones hold 1.6%. Sample treatment: preoperative locoregional IRX-2 cytokine immunotherapy. Samples came from a phase Ib trial of preoperative locoregional IRX-2 cytokine immunotherapy. This entry comes from a study of preoperative IRX-2 immunotherapy in early breast cancer. The CDR3 length is 16 residues. V lost 8 bases and J lost 7, with 23 bases in between. Germline CDR1 and CDR2: MDHEN and SYDVKM.

The chain carries TRBV28 and TRBJ1-4; possibly TRBD1 for D (6 bases). The material sequenced was tumor tissue, taken after IRX-2 immunotherapy. This TCR derives from a human donor with breast cancer. This CDR3 is CASATPMGATPEKLFF. CDR3 bases: TGTGCCAGCGCCACGCCGATGGGGGCGACCCCTGAAAAACTGTTTTTT.